Below, one T cell receptor (beta chain) is given with its context. Its matching antigen is unknown. This record belongs to a study of shared clonotypes between healthy human individuals. Across the study: The study used three CD4 naive, three CD4 memory, two CD8 naive and one CD8 memory plate per donor. Overall study findings and caveats: Across a handful of donors, naive CD4 shared roughly 5%, naive CD8 more than 3%, memory CD4 roughly 2.4%, memory CD8 about 0.38%.

This CDR3 has 14 amino acids. Germline values: CDR1 SNHLY, CDR2 FYNNEI. V was pared by 3 bases and J by 8 bases, with 16 bases between. Both subsets, CD45RA+ naive and CD45RA-negative memory, were split from the CD4+ cells. Authors' methods: From ImmunoSEQ came sequences covering only the junction and carrying no quality scores, so filtering differed. This table comes from immunoSEQ multiplex PCR, and its TCRdb copy is limited to in-frame clones, with some not included. V, J and clone size reflect that table, while D and trimming were determined from the DNA. The sample consists of millions of clones, 90% to 95% of them appearing once.

This rearrangement joins TRBV2 to TRBJ1-2, with a tentative D call TRBD1 (6 bases). The TCR originated in a man in his late teens or twenties in good health. Sequences were obtained from naive CD4+ T cells sorted from blood. Subset described: CD45RA+ positively selected. The CDR3 DNA sequence: TGTGCCAGCAGTGACGCGCCGGGGGCCTTGGGCTACACCTTC. Protein: CASSDAPGALGYTF.